These 12 T cell receptor beta chains share one sample of origin, sequenced in a study of T-cell memory formation after mild COVID-19. TCRdb re-analysed the 5' RACE reads in MiXCR, keeping a single row per CDR3 protein. The sample lists 300,000 to 350,000 distinct CDR3 sequences; 15% to 20% were seen once. The sample consisted of PBMCs or a T cell subset sorted from them (not recorded which). Receptors were obtained from a man younger than 35 who had mild COVID-19 (a few samples of this study predate the infection). Cell type and time point are not known.

V usage is TRBV7-9 and J usage is TRBJ2-5; possible D gene TRBD2, 6 bases. This CDR3 is 12 amino acids long. Germline lookup yields CDR1 SEHNR and CDR2 FQNEAQ (reference sequence). V shed 8 bases and J shed 9 bases, with 16 bases lying between them. Here the CDR3 reads CASGLGLGAQYF. In DNA, the CDR3 is TGTGCCAGCGGGCTGGGACTTGGGGCCCAGTACTTC.

V gene TRBV5-1 combines with J gene TRBJ2-5, with TRBD2 identical over 13 bases. CDR3 length: 16 residues. Looked up from germline, CDR1 is SGHRS and CDR2 is YFSETQ. The ends lost 0 bases at V and 5 bases at J; junction bases unmatched: 4. The chain's CDR3 is CASSLAGTSGDETQYF. CDR3 coding DNA: TGCGCCAGCAGCTTGGCCGGGACTAGCGGGGATGAGACCCAGTACTTC. Full variable domain (missing parts from reference TRBV5-1 and TRBJ2-5): KAGVTQTPRYLIKTRGQQVTLSCSPISGHRSVSWYQQTPGQGLQFLFEYFSETQRNKGNFPGRFSGRQFSNSRSEMNVSTLELGDSALYLCASSLAGTSGDETQYFGPGTRLLVL.

The gene calls are TRBV6-4 and TRBJ2-3, with D maybe TRBD2 (7 bases). The CDR3 runs to 14 residues. V was cut by 3 bases and J by 2 bases, with 9 bases left in between. Germline V lookup: CDR1 MRHNA, CDR2 SNTAGT. This CDR3 reads CASSEGGATDTQYF. The CDR3 region has the DNA TGTGCCAGCAGTGAAGGGGGGGCCACAGATACGCAGTATTTT.

This clonotype was observed a few times. The chain recombines TRBV6-5 with TRBJ1-5, with TRBD1 identical over 7 bases. Germline CDR1 MNHEY, CDR2 SVGAGI. The CDR3 spans 12 residues. Trimming removed 5 bases from V and 9 bases from J; junction bases left unmatched: 4. CDR3 DNA sequence: TGTGCCAGCAGTCCCGCAGGGGGGCCCCAGCATTTT. Translated, it gives CASSPAGGPQHF.

This clonotype was picked up a small number of times. This chain joins TRBV15 and TRBJ2-3, with D possibly matching TRBD2 (6 bases). The CDR3 is 14 residues long. Germline values: CDR1 LNHNV, CDR2 YYDKDF (reference sequence). Trimming took 5 bases from V and 2 from J, leaving 11 bases between them. The CDR3 DNA sequence: TGTGCCACCAGCGGAGGAGGGTACACAGATACGCAGTATTTT. Translating it yields CATSGGGYTDTQYF.

V usage is TRBV7-2 and J usage is TRBJ2-7; D is perhaps TRBD1 (5 bases). This CDR3 is built from 15 residues. Germline V lookup: CDR1 SGHTA, CDR2 FQGNSA. V dropped 5 bases and J dropped 0 bases, with 14 bases sitting between them. The CDR3 loop reads CASSDQGLGSYEQYF. The CDR3 bases are TGTGCCAGCAGCGATCAGGGTTTAGGCTCCTACGAGCAGTACTTC.

This clonotype has only a few counts. The chain uses TRBV27 and TRBJ2-4, with 9 nucleotides matching TRBD1. The CDR3 is made up of 18 amino acids. Germline V CDR1 and CDR2: MNHEY, SMNVEV (reference sequence). After removal of 5 bases from V and 1 base from J, the junction contained 12 bases not matched to a gene. The CDR3 bases are TGTGCCAGCAGTCCCGGACAGGGGCCGAGGGTTGCCAAAAACATTCAGTACTTC. This encodes CASSPGQGPRVAKNIQYF.

This clonotype was detected ten times or more. For the CDR3, the DNA is TGTGCCAGCAGCCCGAACACCGGGGAGCTGTTTTTT. This gives the protein CASSPNTGELFF. V usage is TRBV7-2 and J usage is TRBJ2-2; D remains unclear. Germline CDR1 SGHTA, CDR2 FQGNSA. This CDR3 has 12 amino acids. Deletions cut 5 bases from V and 0 bases from J, with 1 base between.

The V and J genes are TRBV6-2 or TRBV6-3 and TRBJ2-5; the D gene is possibly TRBD2 (5 bases). Between the trimmed V and J ends, which lost 10 bases and 1 base, there was a span of 10 bases. The CDR3 consists of 12 residues. Germline CDR1 MNHEY, CDR2 SVGEGT. The CDR3 region is CAIGLRQETQYF. The CDR3 DNA follows: TGTGCCATAGGACTCCGCCAAGAGACCCAGTACTTC.

V and J are TRBV4-2 and TRBJ2-3, with D tentatively TRBD2 (6 bases). The V gene's germline CDR1 is LGHNA and CDR2 YNFKEQ. The CDR3 spans 16 residues. With 3 bases removed from V and 0 bases from J, the gap between germline ends came to 13 bases. CDR3 amino acids: CASSQEGTYSTDTQYF. The DNA of the CDR3 is TGTGCCAGCAGCCAGGAAGGGACTTATAGCACAGATACGCAGTATTTT.

This clonotype was detected only a few times. The CDR3 loop is CASSRRDRAFYGYTF. CDR3 nucleotides: TGTGCCAGCAGTCGCCGGGACAGGGCATTCTATGGCTACACCTTC. This chain uses TRBV6-2 or TRBV6-3 with TRBJ1-2; 9 bases map to TRBD1. V shed 5 bases and J 4 bases; nucleotides not matched to a gene: 8. Looked up from germline, CDR1 is MNHEY and CDR2 is SVGEGT. The CDR3 length is 15 residues.

This clonotype occurred a few times. The chain joins TRBV4-2 to TRBJ1-5, with a possible D match to TRBD1 (6 bases). Per the germline V gene, CDR1 is LGHNA and CDR2 is YNFKEQ. This CDR3 region has 13 residues. The germline V and J ends were trimmed by 1 base and 6 bases, with 7 bases remaining between them. CDR3 DNA: TGTGCCAGCAGCCAAGGGGGGCGTCAGCCCCAGCATTTT. It encodes CASSQGGRQPQHF.